The 24 T cell receptor beta chains reported below all come from one sample, sequenced in a study of OX40 agonist ivuxolimab in advanced cancers. Measured with immunoSEQ multiplex PCR; TCRdb has only the in-frame clones, and not every one. The sample lists tens of thousands of clones; 85% to 90% were seen once. The sample in question was CD4+ or CD8+ T cells sorted from blood, obtained in a trial of the OX40 agonist ivuxolimab. Receptor source: an adult with an advanced solid tumor such as melanoma, head and neck, liver or kidney cancer.

The table lists this clone with a count of one. The chain links TRBV7-8 to TRBJ2-1; D might be TRBD1 (5 bases). The V end lost 1 base, the J end lost 9 bases, and 13 bases lay between the germline ends. Per the germline V gene, CDR1 is SGHVS and CDR2 is FQNEAQ. The CDR3 loop spans 14 amino acids. This CDR3 is CASSLVGPSSEQFF. In nucleotides, the CDR3 is TGTGCCAGCAGCTTAGTGGGGCCGTCCAGTGAGCAGTTCTTC.

The V and J genes are TRBV6-5 and TRBJ1-2, with 9 bases aligning to TRBD1. The CDR3 extends over 15 amino acids. The V gene end was trimmed by 4 bases and the J gene end by 5 bases; junction bases not matched to a gene: 8. Germline V gene lookup returns CDR1 MNHEY and CDR2 SVGAGI. CDR3: CASSSTGGIGYGYTF. CDR3 DNA sequence: TGTGCCAGCAGTTCGACAGGGGGGATAGGGTATGGCTACACCTTC.

The genes are TRBV4-1 and TRBJ2-1; 10 bases map to TRBD2. CDR1 is MGHRA and CDR2 is YSYEKL in the germline V gene. CDR3 length: 17 amino acids. The V and J ends lost 1 base and 10 bases, in that order; junction bases with no gene match: 13. The CDR3 region is CASSQAALAGRLSEQFF. The CDR3 nucleotides read TGCGCCAGCAGCCAAGCCGCACTAGCGGGAAGGCTGTCCGAGCAGTTCTTC.

This clone was observed once. CDR3 in DNA: TGTGCCAGCAGCCCCCTGGGACAGGCCACAACTAATGAAAAACTGTTTTTT. Its translation: CASSPLGQATTNEKLFF. This chain connects TRBV16 to TRBJ1-4; 8 bases match TRBD1. Per the germline V gene, CDR1 is KGHSY and CDR2 is FQNENV. With V trimmed by 4 bases and J by 0 bases, 7 bases remained unmatched. The CDR3 extends over 17 amino acids.

The chain couples TRBV10-1 to TRBJ2-1, with 8 bases identical to TRBD2. Germline V lookup: CDR1 WNHNN, CDR2 SYGVQD (reference sequence). V shed 3 bases and J 8 bases; nucleotides not matched to a gene: 12. The CDR3 is 16 amino acids. CDR3 region: CASSDSGSGSIDEQFF. The CDR3 DNA reads as TGCGCCAGCAGTGACTCCGGGAGCGGGAGTATCGATGAGCAGTTCTTC.

The V gene is TRBV4-2, the J gene TRBJ2-3; D is possibly TRBD2 (5 bases). The CDR3 sequence is 14 residues long. The V gene's germline CDR1 is LGHNA and CDR2 YNFKEQ. V lost 4 bases and J lost 5, with 13 bases in between. The DNA of the CDR3 is TGTGCCAGCAGCCCCCTTGGGAGCGGAGATACGCAGTATTTT. As protein: CASSPLGSGDTQYF.

The V gene is TRBV18, the J gene TRBJ1-1; D possibly corresponds to TRBD1 (5 bases). Germline CDR1 KGHSH, CDR2 LQKENI. The CDR3 sequence is 12 residues long. V was pared by 5 bases and J by 3 bases, with 7 bases between. The CDR3 coding sequence is TGTGCCAGCTCAATCAGGGACACTGAAGCTTTCTTT. It specifies CASSIRDTEAFF.

V and J are TRBV30 and TRBJ1-1, with TRBD1 identical over 7 bases. Germline loops: CDR1 GTSNPN, CDR2 SVGIG (reference sequence). The CDR3 runs to 14 residues. The V segment lost 1 base and the J segment 5 bases; nucleotides outside the gene matches: 7. The CDR3 sequence is CAWSEQGVVTEAFF. CDR3 DNA: TGTGCCTGGAGTGAGCAGGGGGTTGTGACTGAAGCTTTCTTT.

The chain uses TRBV9 and TRBJ2-7; no definite D call. CDR1 and CDR2 (germline): SGDLS, YYNGEE. V lost 4 bases and J 7 bases, leaving 21 bases between the germline ends. This CDR3 contains 15 residues. Here the CDR3 DNA reads TGTGCCAGCAGCTCCCTCCCGGGCACAACTGGAGAGCAGTACTTC. This sequence encodes CASSSLPGTTGEQYF.

The CDR3 DNA reads as TGTGCCAGCAGCGTCGGACTAGCGGGAGTCAATGAGCAGTTCTTC. Translating gives CASSVGLAGVNEQFF. V usage is TRBV9 and J usage is TRBJ2-1, with 13 bases identical to TRBD2. With 2 bases clipped from V and 6 bases from J, the junction kept 2 bases outside the gene matches. This CDR3 spans 15 amino acids. Germline CDR1 reads SGDLS; CDR2 reads YYNGEE.

This clone was detected once. The chain couples TRBV2 to TRBJ2-5; 7 nucleotides agree with TRBD2. Losses at the gene ends were 7 bases for V and 5 bases for J; bases not matched to a gene: 13. Germline V gives CDR1 SNHLY, CDR2 FYNNEI. This CDR3 is built from 15 residues. In DNA, the CDR3 is TGTGCCAGCAAAAATGGCGGGAGTAACGGGGAGACCCAGTACTTC. Translating it yields CASKNGGSNGETQYF.

The chain is built from TRBV18 and TRBJ2-5; TRBD2 might be the D (6 bases). The DNA matches TRBJ2-7 better at its end, which makes the J call doubtful. Germline V CDR1 and CDR2: KGHSH, LQKENI. This CDR3 is built from 15 residues. The CDR3 loop reads CASSLRSGSSYEQYF. For the CDR3, the DNA is TGTGCCAGCTCCCTTCGTAGCGGCTCCTCCTACGAGCAGTACTTC.

The chain uses TRBV5-1 and TRBJ2-2; 7 bases are shared with TRBD2. This CDR3 spans 17 amino acids. Germline assignment: CDR1 SGHRS and CDR2 YFSETQ. V shed 2 bases, J shed 4 bases, and the junction held 11 bases outside the gene matches. CDR3: CASSFAGGGGGTGELFF. CDR3 DNA: TGCGCCAGCAGCTTCGCTGGGGGGGGAGGAGGCACCGGGGAGCTGTTTTTT.

The chain uses TRBV7-2 and TRBJ1-2; perhaps TRBD1 as D (6 bases). The CDR3 loop spans 14 amino acids. V was cut by 1 base and J by 0 bases, with 6 bases left in between. Germline V gives CDR1 SGHTA, CDR2 FQGNSA. The CDR3 is CASSLDRANYGYTF. The CDR3 DNA reads as TGTGCCAGCAGCTTAGACAGGGCTAACTATGGCTACACCTTC.

The chain employs TRBV7-3 and TRBJ2-5; 12 bases match TRBD2. Germline V gene data show CDR1 as SGHTA and CDR2 as FQGTGA. CDR3 length: 16 residues. J was trimmed by 2 bases and V by 4 bases; bases with no gene match: 5. CDR3 sequence: CASSSSGRADQETQYF. CDR3 nucleotide sequence: TGTGCCAGCAGCTCTAGCGGGAGGGCCGATCAAGAGACCCAGTACTTC.

This chain joins TRBV30 and TRBJ2-5; D unresolved. The germline V gene encodes CDR1 GTSNPN and CDR2 SVGIG (reference sequence). V lost 0 bases and J lost 7, with 9 bases in between. This CDR3 is built from 12 residues. The CDR3 DNA sequence: TGTGCCTGGAGTGTAGACTTCGGGACCCAGTACTTC. This sequence encodes CAWSVDFGTQYF. The variable domain in full, with the rest retrieved from reference TRBV30 and TRBJ2-5, is SQTIHQWPATLVQPVGSPLSLECTVEGTSNPNLYWYRQAAGRGLQLLFYSVGIGQISSEVPQNLSASRPQDRQFILSSKKLLLSDSGFYLCAWSVDFGTQYFGPGTRLLVL.

The chain uses TRBV5-6 and TRBJ1-5, with D possibly TRBD1 on 5 matching bases. V lost 0 bases and J lost 4, with 8 bases in between. Germline values: CDR1 SGHDT, CDR2 YYEEEE. The CDR3 runs to 14 residues. CDR3 in amino acids: CASSLAGANQPQHF. Here the CDR3 DNA reads TGTGCCAGCAGCTTGGCCGGGGCTAATCAGCCCCAGCATTTT.

The chain is built from TRBV7-8 and TRBJ1-3; TRBD1 matches 8 bases. CDR3 size: 15 residues. The germline V gene has CDR1 SGHVS and CDR2 FQNEAQ. V was clipped by 5 bases and J by 5 bases; unmatched bases: 8. The CDR3 here is CASSPRDRLRNTIYF. The CDR3, as DNA: TGTGCCAGCAGCCCCCGGGACAGGCTGAGAAACACCATATATTTT.

The chain is built from TRBV6-1 and TRBJ2-1, with a possible D match to TRBD1 (6 bases). V was pared by 4 bases and J by 6 bases, with 13 bases between. The V gene's germline CDR1 is MNHNS and CDR2 SASEGT. This CDR3 contains 14 residues. The DNA for the CDR3 is TGTGCCAGCAGTGTACGGGACACCCTCAATGAGCAGTTCTTC. It is translated as CASSVRDTLNEQFF.

This chain links TRBV5-1 with TRBJ1-6, with D possibly matching TRBD1 (6 bases). CDR3 length equals 18 residues. In germline, CDR1 is SGHRS, CDR2 YFSETQ. V was cut by 1 base and J by 0 bases, with 14 bases left in between. CDR3 sequence: CASSLKGTDSSYNSPLHF. The CDR3 DNA follows: TGCGCCAGCAGCTTGAAAGGGACGGACAGCTCCTATAATTCACCCCTCCACTTT.

V is TRBV6-5 and J is TRBJ2-7, with 7 bases aligning to TRBD2. CDR3 length equals 14 residues. The V gene's germline CDR1 is MNHEY and CDR2 SVGAGI. V was clipped by 6 bases and J by 4 bases; unmatched bases: 9. The CDR3 sequence: CASRVTSTKYEQYF. The CDR3 nucleotides are TGTGCCAGCAGGGTGACTAGCACTAAATACGAGCAGTACTTC.

The chain has TRBV6-5 and TRBJ1-3, with no clear D. Trimming stripped 8 bases from V and 0 bases from J, with 5 bases between. Germline V CDR1 and CDR2: MNHEY, SVGAGI. CDR3 length: 12 amino acids. CDR3 sequence reads: CASGYSGNTIYF. Here the CDR3 DNA reads TGTGCCAGCGGGTACTCTGGAAACACCATATATTTT.

The CDR3 region has the DNA TGTGCCAGCAGTTACGGGGGAACATACGAGCAGTACTTC. This gives the protein CASSYGGTYEQYF. The chain links TRBV6-6 to TRBJ2-7; tentatively, D is TRBD1 or TRBD2 (5 bases each). V dropped 2 bases and J dropped 4 bases, with 9 bases sitting between them. CDR1 and CDR2 from the germline V gene are MNHNY and SVGAGI (reference sequence). The CDR3 contains 13 residues.

J is TRBJ1-2 and V is TRBV30; D remains unclear. V lost 3 bases and J 7 bases, leaving 12 bases between the germline ends. The V gene's germline CDR1 is GTSNPN and CDR2 SVGIG (reference sequence). This CDR3 has 12 amino acids. CDR3 sequence reads: CAWSRTWVGYTF. DNA of the CDR3: TGTGCCTGGAGCCGTACGTGGGTTGGCTACACCTTC.